This T cell receptor beta chain was recorded in a study of shared clonotypes between healthy human individuals. In its sample, this clone was seen once. V was pared by 0 bases and J by 6 bases, with 13 bases between. CDR1 is SGHTS and CDR2 is YDEGEE in the germline V gene. This CDR3 contains 15 residues. Repertoires were generated with immunoSEQ multiplex PCR, while TCRdb's copy carries only in-frame clones and drops some. The sample holds some 1 million clones, approximately 68% seen once. The chain has TRBV5-8 and TRBJ1-5; perhaps TRBD1 as D (5 bases). The sequence was obtained from a man aged 18 to 29 in good health. The sample consisted of memory CD4+ T cells sorted from blood. Subset reported: CD45RA-negative fraction. The CDR3 DNA sequence: TGTGCCAGCAGCTTGGATGTCCGGGGGAGTCAGCCCCAGCATTTT. As protein: CASSLDVRGSQPQHF.